This TCR beta chain stems from a study of blood T cells in healthy people across ages. Combining a sample-barcoded 5' primer with a J-beta primer mix, a second PCR ran for 7 to 11 cycles. TCRdb passed the 5' RACE reads through MiXCR, listing each CDR3 protein once. The data show hundreds of thousands of distinct CDR3 sequences, 55% to 75% seen once. From germline, CDR1 is KGHSH and CDR2 LQKENI. Trimming took 5 bases from V and 7 from J, leaving 18 bases between them. There are 14 residues in the CDR3. Study results and limitations: The authors considered diversity estimates from one million T cells to be underestimates. Getting older went along with TCR beta diversity per million T cells dropping roughly linearly.

Concerning this clonotype: The antigen is unknown.

This sequence was found in a man younger than 40 in good health. V usage is TRBV18 and J usage is TRBJ2-7; D assignment may be TRBD1 or TRBD2 (5 bases each). Sequenced: blood. CDR3 sequence reads: CASSRFEFEGEQYF. CDR3 DNA sequence: TGTGCCAGCTCAAGGTTCGAGTTCGAGGGGGAGCAGTACTTC.